Reported below is one TCR beta chain. Antigen specificity is unknown. The source of the sample is a study of cytomegalovirus exposure and HLA in healthy donors. Study-wide results and limits: Later analysis identified 16,951 TCR beta sequences associated with HLA alleles, using a false discovery rate threshold of 0.05.

This CDR3 is built from 14 residues. Germline V gives CDR1 LNHDA, CDR2 SQIVND (reference sequence). V was cut by 5 bases and J by 3 bases, with 13 bases left in between. PCR employed 60 Vbeta and 13 Jbeta primers. The data were produced by immunoSEQ multiplex PCR, yet TCRdb's version contains in-frame clones alone and is incomplete. The specimen's table records more than 45,000 clones. Specimen: PBMCs. The V call is TRBV19, the J call TRBJ1-1; no clear D gene. This TCR came from a woman aged 25 to 39 in good health and CMV-seropositive. CDR3 sequence: CASSSHPRDTEAFF. The CDR3 DNA reads TGTGCCAGTAGTTCACACCCGAGGGACACTGAAGCTTTCTTT.